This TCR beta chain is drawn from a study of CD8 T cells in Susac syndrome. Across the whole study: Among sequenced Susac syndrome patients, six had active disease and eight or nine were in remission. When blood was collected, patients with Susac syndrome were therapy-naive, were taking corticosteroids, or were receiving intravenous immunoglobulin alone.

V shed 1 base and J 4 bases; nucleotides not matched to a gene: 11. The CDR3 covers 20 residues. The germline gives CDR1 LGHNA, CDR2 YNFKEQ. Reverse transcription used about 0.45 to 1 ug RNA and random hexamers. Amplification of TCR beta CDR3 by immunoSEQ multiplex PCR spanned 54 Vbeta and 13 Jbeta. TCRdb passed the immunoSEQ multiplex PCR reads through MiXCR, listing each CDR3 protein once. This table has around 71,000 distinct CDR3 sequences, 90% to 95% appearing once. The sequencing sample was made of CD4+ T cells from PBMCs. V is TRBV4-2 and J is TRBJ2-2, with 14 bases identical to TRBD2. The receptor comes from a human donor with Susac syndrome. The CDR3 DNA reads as TGTGCCAGCAGCCAAGCGAGTCCGACTAGCGGGGGGGCGGGCACCGGGGAGCTGTTTTTT. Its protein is CASSQASPTSGGAGTGELFF.